One and the same sample provided the 32 T cell receptor beta chains below, sequenced in a study of cytomegalovirus exposure and HLA in healthy donors. 13 Jbeta primers and 60 Vbeta primers were used for the PCR. TCRdb's table, derived via immunoSEQ multiplex PCR, lists solely in-frame clones and lacks some. This sample has about 130,000 clones, with around three quarters found just once. Input material: PBMCs. The source is a man younger than 45 in good health and CMV-seronegative.

The chain employs TRBV6-5 and TRBJ2-7; possibly TRBD2 for D (5 bases). Germline V gene lookup returns CDR1 MNHEY and CDR2 SVGAGI. V dropped 0 bases and J dropped 3 bases, with 12 bases sitting between them. The CDR3 loop spans 15 amino acids. The CDR3 region is CASSYSGKQSYEQYF. CDR3 DNA: TGTGCCAGCAGTTACTCCGGGAAACAAAGCTACGAGCAGTACTTC.

The V call is TRBV29-1, the J call TRBJ2-7, with 11 bases aligning to TRBD2. V dropped 6 bases and J dropped 7; count of bases not matched to a gene: 8. CDR3 length: 13 amino acids. CDR1 and CDR2 (germline): SQVTM, ANQGSEA. The CDR3 loop is CSVTLAGGREQYF. In nucleotides, the CDR3 is TGCAGCGTGACCTTAGCGGGAGGGCGGGAGCAGTACTTC.

The chain carries TRBV27 and TRBJ2-2, with TRBD2 matching 7 bases. The CDR3 length is 14 residues. Germline V CDR1 and CDR2: MNHEY, SMNVEV (reference sequence). The junction had 3 bases not matched to a gene; V was cut back by 6 bases and J by 2 bases. The CDR3 nucleotides are TGTGCCAGCAGATCGGGAGGCAACACCGGGGAGCTGTTTTTT. It codes for CASRSGGNTGELFF.

This chain links TRBV28 with TRBJ1-5; tentatively, D is TRBD1 (6 bases). This CDR3 is 14 amino acids long. V gave up 6 bases and J gave up 7 bases, with 16 bases separating them. CDR1 is MDHEN and CDR2 is SYDVKM in the germline V gene. This CDR3 is CASRIGTWKQPQHF. In DNA form, the CDR3 reads TGTGCCAGCAGAATTGGGACATGGAAACAGCCCCAGCATTTT.

The chain employs TRBV27 and TRBJ1-5; the match to TRBD1 covers 8 bases. Per germline, CDR1 MNHEY and CDR2 SMNVEV (reference sequence). Unmatched junction bases numbered 9, after V lost 2 bases and J lost 3 bases. CDR3 length equals 17 residues. CDR3 sequence reads: CASSLNGGQGLNQPQHF. For the CDR3, the DNA is TGTGCCAGCAGTTTAAATGGCGGACAGGGTCTCAATCAGCCCCAGCATTTT.

This chain joins TRBV6-5 and TRBJ2-4; D may be TRBD2 (6 bases). Germline V CDR1 and CDR2: MNHEY, SVGAGI. The CDR3 contains 14 residues. Trimming left V 0 bases short and J 5 bases short, with 8 bases between. The CDR3 nucleotides read TGTGCCAGCAGTTACTCGAGCGGGCAAAACATTCAGTACTTC. Its protein product is CASSYSSGQNIQYF.

Turning to this clone: The sample carries other DNA sequences with the same CDR3. The V gene is TRBV19, the J gene TRBJ2-7, with 11 bases that match TRBD1. Germline lookup yields CDR1 LNHDA and CDR2 SQIVND (reference sequence). CDR3 length: 14 amino acids. After removal of 3 bases from V and 4 bases from J, the junction contained 2 bases not matched to a gene. The CDR3 nucleotides read TGTGCCAGTAGTATCGGACAGGGGGCATACGAGCAGTACTTC. Translation: CASSIGQGAYEQYF. Looking up the rest from reference TRBV19 and TRBJ2-7 gives the full variable domain: DGGITQSPKYLFRKEGQNVTLSCEQNLNHDAMYWYRQDPGQGLRLIYYSQIVNDFQKGDIAEGYSVSREKKESFPLTVTSAQKNPTAFYLCASSIGQGAYEQYFGPGTRLTVT.

The V gene is TRBV14, the J gene TRBJ2-1; D may be TRBD1 (6 bases). The CDR3 contains 13 residues. V lost 1 base and J lost 9, with 10 bases in between. The germline V gene has CDR1 SGHDN and CDR2 FVKESK. As DNA, the CDR3 is TGTGCCAGCAGCCAAGTTATAGGGGGTGAGCAGTTCTTC. Protein sequence: CASSQVIGGEQFF.

V is TRBV6-5 and J is TRBJ1-5; D possibly corresponds to TRBD1 (5 bases). CDR3 length: 15 residues. Between the trimmed V and J ends, which lost 6 bases and 4 bases, there was a span of 16 bases. Germline loops: CDR1 MNHEY, CDR2 SVGAGI. CDR3 protein: CASSPMAGGNQPQHF. CDR3 DNA sequence: TGTGCCAGCAGCCCGATGGCGGGGGGGAATCAGCCCCAGCATTTT.

The rearrangement links TRBV27 to TRBJ2-1, with 7 nucleotides matching TRBD2. Losses at the gene ends were 5 bases for V and 6 bases for J; bases not matched to a gene: 4. Germline V gene lookup returns CDR1 MNHEY and CDR2 SMNVEV (reference sequence). The CDR3 extends over 13 amino acids. The CDR3 nucleotides are TGTGCCAGCAGTGATACTAGCGTCAATGAGCAGTTCTTC. This codes for CASSDTSVNEQFF.

This chain joins TRBV10-3 and TRBJ2-7; 7 bases agree with TRBD2. CDR1 and CDR2 (germline): ENHRY, SYGVKD. V trimming: 5 bases; J trimming: 4 bases; junction bases outside the gene matches: 8. The CDR3 is 14 residues long. CDR3 sequence: CAISSGTNPYEQYF. DNA of the CDR3: TGTGCCATCAGTAGCGGGACTAACCCTTACGAGCAGTACTTC.

The CDR3 sequence: CASRFGGARTEQFF. The DNA for the CDR3 is TGTGCCAGCAGATTTGGAGGGGCTAGGACTGAGCAGTTCTTC. This chain links TRBV2 with TRBJ2-1; possibly TRBD2 for D (6 bases). Germline V gene lookup returns CDR1 SNHLY and CDR2 FYNNEI. The CDR3 contains 14 residues. The germline V and J ends were trimmed by 6 bases and 9 bases, with 18 bases remaining between them.

A few counts support this clone. J is TRBJ2-7 and V is TRBV2, with D tentatively TRBD1 (5 bases). Germline-derived CDR1 and CDR2 are SNHLY and FYNNEI. The V end lost 1 base, the J end lost 4 bases, and 14 bases lay between the germline ends. The CDR3 totals 15 residues. The chain's CDR3 is CASSEEVSGLYEQYF. CDR3 coding DNA: TGTGCCAGCAGTGAAGAGGTGTCAGGGTTGTACGAGCAGTACTTC.

The rearrangement links TRBV7-2 to TRBJ1-1; D is possibly TRBD1 (5 bases). Germline CDR1 SGHTA, CDR2 FQGNSA. CDR3 length: 13 amino acids. V was clipped by 5 bases and J by 1 base, with 8 bases between them. The CDR3 sequence: CASSRQWNTEAFF. CDR3 bases: TGTGCCAGCAGCAGACAGTGGAACACTGAAGCTTTCTTT.

For this clone: The junction differs from germline at one of its ends, possibly a read error. The genes are TRBV2 and TRBJ1-5; D unresolved. The CDR3 totals 13 residues. The germline CDR1 and CDR2 sequences are SNHLY and FYNNEI. This chain's CDR3 is CASTTDGNQPQNF. CDR3 nucleotides: TGTGCCAGCACAACAGATGGCAATCAGCCCCAGAATTTT.

This clone has more than one count but fewer than ten. The rearrangement joins TRBV30 to TRBJ2-7; 10 nucleotides align to TRBD2. The CDR3 totals 15 residues. The junction had 12 bases not matched to a gene; V was cut back by 3 bases and J by 7 bases. Germline CDR1 reads GTSNPN; CDR2 reads SVGIG (reference sequence). CDR3 DNA: TGTGCCTGGAGACCCCCCCTAGCGGGAGTGGGGGAGCAGTACTTC. Translating it yields CAWRPPLAGVGEQYF.

The genes are TRBV28 and TRBJ1-4, with 9 bases aligning to TRBD1. Germline CDR1 reads MDHEN; CDR2 reads SYDVKM. The CDR3 covers 18 residues. J was trimmed by 3 bases and V by 7 bases; bases with no gene match: 15. CDR3 DNA sequence: TGTGCCAGCATCCGGCGTCCGGGACAGGGACGAGCTAATGAAAAACTGTTTTTT. As protein: CASIRRPGQGRANEKLFF.

The rearrangement uses TRBV29-1 and TRBJ2-7; unclear D gene. V was cut by 7 bases and J by 1 base, with 8 bases left in between. This CDR3 contains 11 residues. From germline, CDR1 is SQVTM and CDR2 ANQGSEA. The chain's CDR3 is CSGSESYEQYF. CDR3 nucleotide sequence: TGCAGCGGGTCGGAGTCCTACGAGCAGTACTTC.

The chain has TRBV2 and TRBJ1-3; D unresolved. Germline CDR1 is SNHLY and CDR2 is FYNNEI. This CDR3 has 13 residues. The germline V and J ends were trimmed by 8 bases and 1 base, with 9 bases remaining between them. In DNA form, the CDR3 reads TGTGCCAGCCGCAGAGGGTCTGGAAACACCATATATTTT. The encoded protein is CASRRGSGNTIYF.

The CDR3 loop is CASSPTGTGAGYTF. DNA of the CDR3: TGTGCCAGCAGTCCGACCGGGACAGGGGCCGGCTACACCTTC. J is TRBJ1-2 and V is TRBV6-5; 10 bases line up with TRBD1. The CDR3 is 14 amino acids. J lost 8 bases, V lost 5 bases, and 8 bases had no gene match. Germline values: CDR1 MNHEY, CDR2 SVGAGI.

The chain links TRBV7-3 to TRBJ1-3; D gene uncertain. The CDR3 extends over 15 amino acids. V was shortened by 1 base and J by 3 bases, with 10 bases between the two germline ends. Looked up from germline, CDR1 is SGHTA and CDR2 is FQGTGA. CDR3 in amino acids: CASSLNAGSGNTIYF. DNA for the CDR3: TGTGCCAGCAGCTTAAACGCAGGCAGTGGAAACACCATATATTTT.

Regarding this clone: This specimen includes other DNA sequences encoding the same CDR3. The rearrangement uses TRBV9 and TRBJ2-1; TRBD2 matches at 13 bases. Germline V gene lookup returns CDR1 SGDLS and CDR2 YYNGEE. The CDR3 consists of 16 residues. V lost 3 bases, J lost 4 bases, and 4 bases stayed unmatched. The CDR3 reads CASSAILAGGYNEQFF. The CDR3 bases are TGTGCCAGCAGCGCCATACTAGCGGGAGGGTACAATGAGCAGTTCTTC.

This sequence joins TRBV7-8 and TRBJ1-2; 7 bases map to TRBD1. Germline CDR1 reads SGHVS; CDR2 reads FQNEAQ. The V segment lost 5 bases and the J segment 4 bases; nucleotides outside the gene matches: 16. The CDR3 runs 17 residues. The CDR3 region is CASSPKRQGLDVYGYTF. In nucleotides, the CDR3 is TGTGCCAGCAGCCCTAAACGACAGGGTCTGGACGTCTATGGCTACACCTTC. The entire variable domain, with the rest obtained from reference TRBV7-8 and TRBJ1-2, is as follows: GAGVSQSPRYKVAKRGQDVALRCDPISGHVSLFWYQQALGQGPEFLTYFQNEAQLDKSGLPSDRFFAERPEGSVSTLKIQRTQQEDSAVYLCASSPKRQGLDVYGYTFGSGTRLTVV.

The chain links TRBV7-7 to TRBJ2-2, with a tentative D call TRBD1 (5 bases). Trimming stripped 5 bases from V and 5 bases from J, with 15 bases between. This CDR3 is built from 15 residues. CDR1 is SSHAT, CDR2 FNYEAQ, per germline (reference sequence). The CDR3 DNA reads TGTGCCAGCAGCCAAAGGGTTCAGGGTACCGGGGAGCTGTTTTTT. Amino acids: CASSQRVQGTGELFF.

The CDR3 here is CASSYFTGTQETQYF. The CDR3 nucleotides read TGTGCCAGCAGTTATTTTACAGGGACCCAAGAGACCCAGTACTTC. The V call is TRBV6-5, the J call TRBJ2-5; D is perhaps TRBD1 (6 bases). CDR1 and CDR2 (germline): MNHEY, SVGAGI. This CDR3 has 15 residues. Trimming took off 3 bases at V and 1 base at J, with 12 bases between the two ends.

Concerning this clone: A read error may produce the germline difference seen at one junction end. The genes are TRBV4-1 and TRBJ2-7; no clear D gene. Germline CDR1 is MGHRA and CDR2 is YSYEKL. This CDR3 is built from 14 residues. The CDR3 loop is CASGQGGRAYEQYF. The CDR3 DNA reads TGCGCCAGCGGCCAAGGCGGTAGAGCCTACGAGCAGTACTTC.

J is TRBJ2-7 and V is TRBV25-1; 10 nucleotides align to TRBD2. Per germline, CDR1 MGHDK and CDR2 SYGVNS. The CDR3 contains 13 residues. Trimming removed 6 bases from V and 4 bases from J; junction bases left unmatched: 3. The CDR3 DNA is TGTGCCAGCAGCCTAGCGGGAGCTTACGAGCAGTACTTC. Its protein is CASSLAGAYEQYF.

The rearrangement uses TRBV19 and TRBJ2-1; 9 nucleotides match TRBD2. V shed 4 bases, J shed 2 bases, and the junction held 6 bases outside the gene matches. The length of the CDR3 is 16 residues. Germline V gene lookup returns CDR1 LNHDA and CDR2 SQIVND (reference sequence). CDR3 residues: CASSRDPSGAYNEQFF. The CDR3 bases are TGTGCCAGTAGTAGGGATCCTAGCGGGGCCTACAATGAGCAGTTCTTC.

This chain joins TRBV5-6 and TRBJ1-1; no definite D call. The germline CDR1 and CDR2 sequences are SGHDT and YYEEEE. The CDR3 covers 13 residues. V was trimmed by 1 base and J by 4 bases, leaving 8 bases between them. The CDR3 DNA sequence: TGTGCCAGCAGCTTGACTGCCATCACTGAAGCTTTCTTT. Its protein is CASSLTAITEAFF.

V gene TRBV5-1 combines with J gene TRBJ2-1, with a weak D call TRBD2 (5 bases). The CDR3 loop spans 14 amino acids. With 1 base removed from V and 3 bases from J, the gap between germline ends came to 8 bases. Germline lookup yields CDR1 SGHRS and CDR2 YFSETQ. The CDR3 here is CASSLSGVYNEQFF. CDR3 nucleotides: TGCGCCAGCAGCTTGAGCGGAGTCTACAATGAGCAGTTCTTC.

This chain links TRBV5-1 with TRBJ2-3, with D possibly TRBD2 on 6 matching bases. Per germline, CDR1 SGHRS and CDR2 YFSETQ. V shed 4 bases and J shed 6 bases, with 18 bases lying between them. The CDR3 is made up of 15 amino acids. The CDR3: CASSRAGEVGDTQYF. The CDR3 DNA is TGCGCCAGCAGCCGGGCCGGGGAGGTTGGGGATACGCAGTATTTT.

The chain joins TRBV2 to TRBJ2-5; D possibly corresponds to TRBD1 (6 bases). Between the trimmed V and J ends, which lost 0 bases and 5 bases, there was a span of 13 bases. Germline V gene lookup returns CDR1 SNHLY and CDR2 FYNNEI. CDR3 length equals 15 residues. The CDR3 bases are TGTGCCAGCAGTGAAGCAAGAGGGGGTATGGAGACCCAGTACTTC. This gives the protein CASSEARGGMETQYF.